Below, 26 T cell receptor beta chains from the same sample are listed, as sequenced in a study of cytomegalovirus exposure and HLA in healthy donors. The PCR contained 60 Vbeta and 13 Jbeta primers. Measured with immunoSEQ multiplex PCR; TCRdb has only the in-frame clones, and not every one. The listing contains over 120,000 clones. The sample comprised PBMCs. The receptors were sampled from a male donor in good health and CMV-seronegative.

The chain's CDR3 is CASSPRTGENTEAFF. DNA of the CDR3: TGCGCCAGCAGCCCACGGACAGGGGAGAACACTGAAGCTTTCTTT. The V gene is TRBV5-1, the J gene TRBJ1-1, with 9 bases that match TRBD1. The CDR3 is 15 amino acids. V trimming: 4 bases; J trimming: 1 base; junction bases outside the gene matches: 5. Germline values: CDR1 SGHRS, CDR2 YFSETQ.

The CDR3 DNA sequence: TGTGCCAGCAGCTTGTGGCTTCAGCAGGACAAAAACATTCAGTACTTC. Its translation is CASSLWLQQDKNIQYF. The rearrangement links TRBV5-5 to TRBJ2-4; D not resolved. Trimming removed 1 base at V and 3 bases at J, with 14 bases between. The germline CDR1 and CDR2 sequences are SGHKS and YYEKEE (reference sequence). This CDR3 contains 16 residues.

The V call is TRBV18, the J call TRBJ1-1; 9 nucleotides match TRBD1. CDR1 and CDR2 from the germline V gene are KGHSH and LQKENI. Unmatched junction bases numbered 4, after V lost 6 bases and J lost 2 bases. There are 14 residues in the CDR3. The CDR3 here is CASSEQGANTEAFF. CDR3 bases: TGTGCCAGCTCGGAACAGGGGGCTAACACTGAAGCTTTCTTT. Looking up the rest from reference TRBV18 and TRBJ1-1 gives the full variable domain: NAGVMQNPRHLVRRRGQEARLRCSPMKGHSHVYWYRQLPEEGLKFMVYLQKENIIDESGMPKERFSAEFPKEGPSILRIQQVVRGDSAAYFCASSEQGANTEAFFGQGTRLTVV.

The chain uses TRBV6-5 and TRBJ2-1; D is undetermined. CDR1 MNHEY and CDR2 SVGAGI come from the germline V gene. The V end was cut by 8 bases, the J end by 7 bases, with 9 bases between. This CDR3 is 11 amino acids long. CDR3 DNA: TGTGCCAGCTGCGGCTGGAATGAGCAGTTCTTC. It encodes CASCGWNEQFF.

The CDR3 region has the DNA TGTGCCAAACCTACCAAGGGGAGGACCTCCTACAATGAGCAGTTCTTC. Residues: CAKPTKGRTSYNEQFF. The chain has TRBV9 and TRBJ2-1; D might be TRBD2 (6 bases). Germline CDR1 reads SGDLS; CDR2 reads YYNGEE. V gave up 9 bases and J gave up 0 bases, with 19 bases separating them. The CDR3 is made up of 16 amino acids.

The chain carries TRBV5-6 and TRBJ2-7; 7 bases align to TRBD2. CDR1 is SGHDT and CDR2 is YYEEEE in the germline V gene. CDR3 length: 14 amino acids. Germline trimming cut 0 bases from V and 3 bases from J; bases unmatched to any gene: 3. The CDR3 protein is CASSLAGGSYEQYF. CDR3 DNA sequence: TGTGCCAGCAGCTTGGCTGGCGGGAGCTACGAGCAGTACTTC.

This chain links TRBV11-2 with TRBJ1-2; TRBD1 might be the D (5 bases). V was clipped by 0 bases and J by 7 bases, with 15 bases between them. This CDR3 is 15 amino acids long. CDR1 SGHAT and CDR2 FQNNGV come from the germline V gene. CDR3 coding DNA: TGTGCCAGCAGCTTAGACCTGACAGAGCCCGCTGGCTACACCTTC. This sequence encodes CASSLDLTEPAGYTF.

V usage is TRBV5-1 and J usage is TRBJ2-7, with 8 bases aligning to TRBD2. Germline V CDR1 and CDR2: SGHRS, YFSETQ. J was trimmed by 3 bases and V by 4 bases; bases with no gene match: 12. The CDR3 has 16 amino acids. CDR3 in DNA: TGCGCCAGCAGCCCCCAAGTGAGCGGGAGTAGCTACGAGCAGTACTTC. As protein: CASSPQVSGSSYEQYF.

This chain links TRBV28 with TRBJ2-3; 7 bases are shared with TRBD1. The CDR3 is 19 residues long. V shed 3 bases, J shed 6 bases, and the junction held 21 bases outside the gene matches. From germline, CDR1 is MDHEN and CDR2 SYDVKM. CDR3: CASSFLTRTGLLLGDTQYF. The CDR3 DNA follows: TGTGCCAGCAGTTTCCTAACCCGGACAGGCCTTCTATTAGGTGATACGCAGTATTTT.

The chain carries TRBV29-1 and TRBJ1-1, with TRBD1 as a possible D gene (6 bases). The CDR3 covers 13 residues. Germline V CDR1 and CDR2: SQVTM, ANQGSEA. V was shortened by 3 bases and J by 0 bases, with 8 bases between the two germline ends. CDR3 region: CSVEGAVNTEAFF. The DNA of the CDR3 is TGCAGCGTTGAGGGGGCGGTGAACACTGAAGCTTTCTTT.

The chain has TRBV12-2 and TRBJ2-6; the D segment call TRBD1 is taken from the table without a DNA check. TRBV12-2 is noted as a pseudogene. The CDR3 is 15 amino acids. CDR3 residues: CASRLIDTGANVLTF. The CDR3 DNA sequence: TGTGCAAGTCGCTTAATCGACACTGGGGCCAACGTCCTGACTTTC.

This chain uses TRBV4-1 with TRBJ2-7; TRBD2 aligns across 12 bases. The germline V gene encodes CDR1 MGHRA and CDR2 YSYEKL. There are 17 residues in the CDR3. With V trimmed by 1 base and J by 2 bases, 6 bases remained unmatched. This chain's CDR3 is CASSQGHGTSGPYEQYF. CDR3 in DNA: TGCGCCAGCAGCCAAGGTCATGGGACTAGCGGGCCCTACGAGCAGTACTTC.

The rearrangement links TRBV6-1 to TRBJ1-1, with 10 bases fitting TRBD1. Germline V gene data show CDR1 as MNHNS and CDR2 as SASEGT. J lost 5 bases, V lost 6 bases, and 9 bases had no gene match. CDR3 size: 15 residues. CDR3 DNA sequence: TGTGCCAGCAGCCGGGACAGGGGCGCAGGAACTGAAGCTTTCTTT. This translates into CASSRDRGAGTEAFF.

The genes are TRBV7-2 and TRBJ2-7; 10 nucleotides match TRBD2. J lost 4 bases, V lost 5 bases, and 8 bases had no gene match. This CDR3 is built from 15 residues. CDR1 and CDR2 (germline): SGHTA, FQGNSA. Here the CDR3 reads CASSDPAGGRYEQYF. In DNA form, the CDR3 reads TGTGCCAGCAGCGACCCAGCGGGGGGGCGTTACGAGCAGTACTTC.

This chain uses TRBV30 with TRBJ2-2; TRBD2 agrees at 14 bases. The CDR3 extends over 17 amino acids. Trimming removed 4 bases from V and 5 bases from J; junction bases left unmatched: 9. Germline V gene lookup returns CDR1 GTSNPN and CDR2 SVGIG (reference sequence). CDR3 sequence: CAWTHPWTSGRTGELFF. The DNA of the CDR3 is TGTGCCTGGACCCACCCCTGGACTAGCGGGAGGACCGGGGAGCTGTTTTTT. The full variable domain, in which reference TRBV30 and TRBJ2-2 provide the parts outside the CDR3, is SQTIHQWPATLVQPVGSPLSLECTVEGTSNPNLYWYRQAAGRGLQLLFYSVGIGQISSEVPQNLSASRPQDRQFILSSKKLLLSDSGFYLCAWTHPWTSGRTGELFFGEGSRLTVL.

The CDR3 DNA is TGTGCCAGCTCCCCTCAATCCCTTTCGAGTAACACTGAAGCTTTCTTT. Protein: CASSPQSLSSNTEAFF. The chain has TRBV18 and TRBJ1-1; D gene uncertain. CDR3 length equals 16 residues. Per the germline V gene, CDR1 is KGHSH and CDR2 is LQKENI. V was cut by 6 bases and J by 2 bases, with 19 bases left in between.

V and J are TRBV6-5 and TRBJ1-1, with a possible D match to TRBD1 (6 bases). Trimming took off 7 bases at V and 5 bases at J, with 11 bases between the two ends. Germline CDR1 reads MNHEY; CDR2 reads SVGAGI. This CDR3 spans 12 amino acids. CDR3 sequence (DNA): TGTGCCAGCAAAGCAGGGGAGACTGAAGCTTTCTTT. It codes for CASKAGETEAFF.

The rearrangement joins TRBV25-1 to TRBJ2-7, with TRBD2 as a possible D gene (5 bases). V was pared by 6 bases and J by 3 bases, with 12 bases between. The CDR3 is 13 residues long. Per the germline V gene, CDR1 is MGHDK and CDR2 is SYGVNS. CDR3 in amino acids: CASSRADFYEQYF. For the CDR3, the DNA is TGTGCCAGCAGCAGAGCGGATTTCTACGAGCAGTACTTC.

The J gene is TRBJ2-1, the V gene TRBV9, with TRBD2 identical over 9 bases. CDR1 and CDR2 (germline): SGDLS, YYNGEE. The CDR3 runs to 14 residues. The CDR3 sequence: CASERGEGYNEQFF. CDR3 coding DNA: TGTGCTAGTGAGCGGGGGGAGGGATACAATGAGCAGTTCTTC.

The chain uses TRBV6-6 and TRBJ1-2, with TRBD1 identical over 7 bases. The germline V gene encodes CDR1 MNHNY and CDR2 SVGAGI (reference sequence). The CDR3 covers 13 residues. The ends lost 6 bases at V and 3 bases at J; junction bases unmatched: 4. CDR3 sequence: CASSPQGDYGYTF. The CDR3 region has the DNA TGTGCCAGCAGCCCTCAGGGGGACTATGGCTACACCTTC.

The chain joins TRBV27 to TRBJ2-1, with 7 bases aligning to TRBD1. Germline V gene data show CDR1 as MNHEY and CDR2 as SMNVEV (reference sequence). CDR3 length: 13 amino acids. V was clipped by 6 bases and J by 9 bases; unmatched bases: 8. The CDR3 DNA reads TGTGCCAGCAGGCTCTCCAGGGGGTTTGAGCAGTTCTTC. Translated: CASRLSRGFEQFF.

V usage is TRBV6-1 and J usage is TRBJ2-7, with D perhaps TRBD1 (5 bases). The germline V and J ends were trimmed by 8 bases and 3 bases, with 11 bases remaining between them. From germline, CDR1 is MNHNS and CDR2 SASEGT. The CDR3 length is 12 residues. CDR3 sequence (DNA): TGTGCCAGCGGGGCAACCAACTACGAGCAGTACTTC. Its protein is CASGATNYEQYF.

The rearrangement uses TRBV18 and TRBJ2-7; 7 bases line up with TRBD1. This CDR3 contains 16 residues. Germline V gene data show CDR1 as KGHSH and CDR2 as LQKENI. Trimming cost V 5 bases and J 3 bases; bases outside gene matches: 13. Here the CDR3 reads CASSTYRGLTLYEQYF. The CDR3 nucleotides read TGTGCCAGCTCAACGTACAGGGGTCTTACCCTCTACGAGCAGTACTTC.

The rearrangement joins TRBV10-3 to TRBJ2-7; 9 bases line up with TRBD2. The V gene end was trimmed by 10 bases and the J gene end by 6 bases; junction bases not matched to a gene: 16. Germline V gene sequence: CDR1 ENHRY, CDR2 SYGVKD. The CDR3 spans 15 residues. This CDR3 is CATGGERLAGPEQYF. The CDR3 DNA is TGTGCCACAGGGGGGGAGAGGCTAGCGGGACCCGAGCAGTACTTC.

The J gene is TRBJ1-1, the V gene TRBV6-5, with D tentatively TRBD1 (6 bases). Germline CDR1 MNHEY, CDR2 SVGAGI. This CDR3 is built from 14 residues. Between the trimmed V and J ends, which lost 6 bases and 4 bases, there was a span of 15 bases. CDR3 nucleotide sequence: TGTGCCAGCAGGATAACAGGGAAGGGCACTGAAGCTTTCTTT. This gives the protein CASRITGKGTEAFF.

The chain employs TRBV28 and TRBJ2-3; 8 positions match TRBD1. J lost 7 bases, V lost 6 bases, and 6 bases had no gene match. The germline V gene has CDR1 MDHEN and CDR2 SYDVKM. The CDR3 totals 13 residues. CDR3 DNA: TGTGCCAGCAGCCTACAGGGGGTACATACGCAGTATTTT. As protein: CASSLQGVHTQYF.